This TCR beta chain was sequenced for a study of response to subunit inactivated influenza vaccine. Note on this clonotype: Its antigen is still unknown.

After removal of 5 bases from V and 5 bases from J, the junction contained 7 bases not matched to a gene. CDR3 length: 14 amino acids. Germline CDR1 is SGHTA and CDR2 is FQGNSA. TCRdb independently ran MiXCR on the RT-PCR reads; one entry per CDR3 protein. The table records a few hundred thousand distinct CDR3 sequences, 14% of them present only once. Whole-study results and caveats: Researchers suggested that each seasonal influenza vaccination recruits few new T cells.

The sequences come from PBMCs from blood, collected about 12 days after vaccination. This TCR derives from a middle-aged man who received an inactivated influenza vaccine. This chain connects TRBV7-2 to TRBJ1-1; the match to TRBD1 covers 8 bases. CDR3 residues: CASSARTGRTEAFF. The CDR3 nucleotides are TGTGCCAGCAGCGCCCGGACAGGGCGGACTGAAGCTTTCTTT.